The rows below give T cell receptor beta chains drawn from one sample of a study of T cell responses to AZD1222 COVID-19 vaccine. Sequencing used immunoSEQ multiplex PCR; TCRdb keeps in-frame clones, though not all of them. This repertoire shows about 120,000 clones, around 82% found once; its top ten account for 9.4%. The sequencing used peripheral blood, collected on day 0 of AZD1222 vaccination. These receptor sequences come from an adult in good health. CDR3s include the opening cysteine and the closing phenylalanine or tryptophan. A D gene is named only where the DNA matches it firmly. Rows may omit the clone size; those that give it use once, few, many or a size class.

J	V	D	size	DNA	CDR3
TRBJ2-5	TRBV7-9	-	-	TGTGCCAGCAGCTTATTGGGGGCAGGAGAGACCCAGTACTTC	CASSLLGAGETQYF
TRBJ2-7	TRBV5-1	TRBD2	few	TGCGCCAGCAGCTTAAGCGGGGGAGGCTCCGAGCAGTACTTC	CASSLSGGGSEQYF
TRBJ1-4	TRBV4-2	-	-	TGTGCCAGCAGCCATTTAGGCCTGGACGGTGAAAATGAAAAACTGTTTTTT	CASSHLGLDGENEKLFF
TRBJ1-4	TRBV4-1	-	-	TGCGCCAGCAGCCAAGTTTGGGAAAAACTGTTTTTT	CASSQVWEKLFF
TRBJ1-5	TRBV7-9	-	-	TGTGCCAGCAGCTTACTAAGTGGCCAGCCCCAGCATTTT	CASSLLSGQPQHF
TRBJ2-7	TRBV4-3	-	-	TGCGCCAGCAGCCAAGGCCGGGGACTGGCTGGCTACGAGCAGTACTTC	CASSQGRGLAGYEQYF
TRBJ2-5	TRBV11-1	TRBD1	-	TGTGCCAGCAGCAACCTCGGGACAGCGGAGACCCAGTACTTC	CASSNLGTAETQYF
TRBJ1-3	TRBV7-8	-	few	TGTGCCAGCAGCCCGCGACAGCCTGGCTCTGGAAACACCATATATTTT	CASSPRQPGSGNTIYF
TRBJ1-2	TRBV24-1	-	once	TGTGCCACCAGTGACCCGGGACTGGATTATGGCTACACCTTC	CATSDPGLDYGYTF
TRBJ1-2	TRBV7-2	TRBD1	once	TGTGCCAGCAGCTCACAATGGGACAGGGCGATTTCTAACTATGGCTACACCTTC	CASSSQWDRAISNYGYTF
TRBJ2-5	TRBV7-7	-	-	TGTGCTAGCAGCTTACGTGGACTGGGGGGAGAAGGGACCCAGTACTTC	CASSLRGLGGEGTQYF
TRBJ2-5	TRBV19	-	once	TGTGCCAGTAGTCCTCGACTTTTAGACGGGGAGACCCAGTACTTC	CASSPRLLDGETQYF
TRBJ1-2	TRBV19	TRBD1	-	TGTGCCAGTAGCAGGGACAGGGCGGATGGCTACACCTTC	CASSRDRADGYTF
TRBJ1-1	TRBV3-1/TRBV3-2	-	-	TGTGCCAGCAGCCTAGGTTTAACAGGTCTCATGAACACTGAAGCTTTCTTT	CASSLGLTGLMNTEAFF
TRBJ1-6	TRBV6-2/TRBV6-3	TRBD1	-	TGTGCCAGCAGTTACGAAGGCAGGGGGAATTCACCCCTCCACTTT	CASSYEGRGNSPLHF
TRBJ1-2	TRBV27	-	few	TGTGCCAGCAGTCCCTCACCTCTACCCACCTATGGCTACACCTTC	CASSPSPLPTYGYTF
TRBJ1-3	TRBV5-4	-	-	TGTGCCAGCAGCGCCGGCGGGGCTGGAAACACCATATATTTT	CASSAGGAGNTIYF
TRBJ2-5	TRBV6-5	-	-	TGTGCCAGCGGCCCAGAAGAGACCCAGTACTTC	CASGPEETQYF
TRBJ2-7	TRBV10-3	TRBD1	-	TGTGCCATCAGTGACCTGACAGGGGGCCCCTCCTACGAGCAGTACTTC	CAISDLTGGPSYEQYF
TRBJ1-5	TRBV18	-	-	TGTGCCAGCTCCCCAGGGGCTATCGGGCAGCCCCAGCATTTT	CASSPGAIGQPQHF
TRBJ1-5	TRBV30	-	-	TGTGCCTGGAGTAGGGCCGGAGATCAGCCCCAGCATTTT	CAWSRAGDQPQHF
TRBJ2-2	TRBV28	TRBD1	-	TGTGCCAGCAGGCCCCTTAAGGGACAGGGGTTTAGCGGGGAGCTGTTTTTT	CASRPLKGQGFSGELFF